The entry below describes one T cell receptor (beta chain). Its antigen remains unidentified. Assay used: immunoSEQ multiplex PCR; TCRdb lists only in-frame clones, some missing. Here the sample spans tens of thousands of clones, 80% being singletons. This sample is drawn from a study of T cell responses to AZD1222 COVID-19 vaccine. Study results and caveats: Following two doses of AZD1222, Spike-specific TCR breadth and depth rose. Close to half of all spike-specific TCRs reportedly target regions of the variants that are unmutated. In all cases, repertoires were sampled only after the peak T cell response. Clonal diversity may have been underestimated, and the donors were mostly white British, with more females than males.

Germline assignment: CDR1 MGHRA and CDR2 YSYEKL. The CDR3 is 15 residues long. V was cut by 7 bases and J by 9 bases, with 24 bases left in between. The rearrangement joins TRBV4-1 to TRBJ1-2, with a weak D call TRBD1 (6 bases). The specimen comprised peripheral blood, sampled 28 days after the second AZD1222 dose. This TCR came from an adult who received the AZD1222 COVID-19 vaccine. This CDR3 reads CASIRGPSEGGRYTF. CDR3 coding DNA: TGCGCCAGCATCAGGGGCCCGAGTGAGGGGGGCCGCTACACCTTC.